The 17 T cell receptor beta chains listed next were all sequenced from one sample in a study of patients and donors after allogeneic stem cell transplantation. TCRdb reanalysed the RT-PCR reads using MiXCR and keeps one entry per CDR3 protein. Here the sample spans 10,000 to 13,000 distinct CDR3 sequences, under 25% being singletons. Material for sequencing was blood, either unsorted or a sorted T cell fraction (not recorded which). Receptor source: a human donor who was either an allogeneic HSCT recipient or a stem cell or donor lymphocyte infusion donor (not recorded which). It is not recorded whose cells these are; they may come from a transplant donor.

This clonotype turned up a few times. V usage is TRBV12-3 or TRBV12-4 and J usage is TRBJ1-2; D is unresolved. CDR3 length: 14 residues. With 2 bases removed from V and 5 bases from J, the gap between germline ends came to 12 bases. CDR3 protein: CASSLTPLEYGYTF. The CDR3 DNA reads TGTGCCAGCAGTTTAACACCCCTTGAGTATGGCTACACCTTC.

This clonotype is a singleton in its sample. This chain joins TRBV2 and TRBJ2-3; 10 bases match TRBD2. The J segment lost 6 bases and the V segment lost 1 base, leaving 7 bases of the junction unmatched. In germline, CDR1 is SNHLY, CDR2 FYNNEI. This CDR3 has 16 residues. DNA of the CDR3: TGTGCCAGCAGTGAAGGGACTAGCGGCCCAGGGGATACGCAGTATTTT. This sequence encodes CASSEGTSGPGDTQYF. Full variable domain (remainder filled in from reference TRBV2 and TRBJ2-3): EPEVTQTPSHQVTQMGQEVILRCVPISNHLYFYWYRQILGQKVEFLVSFYNNEISEKSEIFDDQFSVERPDGSNFTLKIRSTKLEDSAMYFCASSEGTSGPGDTQYFGPGTRLTVL.

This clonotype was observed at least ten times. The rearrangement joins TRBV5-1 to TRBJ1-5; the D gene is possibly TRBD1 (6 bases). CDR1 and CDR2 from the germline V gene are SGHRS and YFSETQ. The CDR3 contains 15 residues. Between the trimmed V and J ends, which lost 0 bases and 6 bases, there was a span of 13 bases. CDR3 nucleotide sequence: TGCGCCAGCAGCTTGGACACAGGGACCAGTCAGCCCCAGCATTTT. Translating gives CASSLDTGTSQPQHF. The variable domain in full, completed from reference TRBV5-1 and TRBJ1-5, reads KAGVTQTPRYLIKTRGQQVTLSCSPISGHRSVSWYQQTPGQGLQFLFEYFSETQRNKGNFPGRFSGRQFSNSRSEMNVSTLELGDSALYLCASSLDTGTSQPQHFGDGTRLSIL.

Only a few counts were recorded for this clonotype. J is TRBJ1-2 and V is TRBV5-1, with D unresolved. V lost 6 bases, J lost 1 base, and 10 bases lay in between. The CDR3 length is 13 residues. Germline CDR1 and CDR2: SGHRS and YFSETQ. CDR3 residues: CASKADINYGYTF. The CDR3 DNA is TGCGCCAGCAAGGCGGATATTAACTATGGCTACACCTTC.

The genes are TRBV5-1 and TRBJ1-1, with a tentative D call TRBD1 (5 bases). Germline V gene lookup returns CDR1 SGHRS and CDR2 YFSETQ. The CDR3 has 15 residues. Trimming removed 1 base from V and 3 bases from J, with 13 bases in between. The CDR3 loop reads CASSLRGGSDTEAFF. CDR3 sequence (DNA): TGCGCCAGCAGCTTGCGTGGGGGATCGGACACTGAAGCTTTCTTT.

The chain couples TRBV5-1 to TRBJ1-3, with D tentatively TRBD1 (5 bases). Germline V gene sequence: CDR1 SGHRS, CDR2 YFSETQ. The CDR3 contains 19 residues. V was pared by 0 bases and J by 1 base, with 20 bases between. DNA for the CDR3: TGCGCCAGCAGCTTGGTGGGTTCGGCAGGGCCTTATTCTGGAAACACCATATATTTT. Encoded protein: CASSLVGSAGPYSGNTIYF.

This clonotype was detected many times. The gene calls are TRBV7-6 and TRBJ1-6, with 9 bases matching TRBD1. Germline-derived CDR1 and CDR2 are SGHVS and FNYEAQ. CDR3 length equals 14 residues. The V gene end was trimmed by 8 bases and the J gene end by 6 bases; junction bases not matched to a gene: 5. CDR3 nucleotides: TGTGCCAGCGGGGGACAGGGTGTTAATTCACCCCTCCACTTT. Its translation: CASGGQGVNSPLHF.

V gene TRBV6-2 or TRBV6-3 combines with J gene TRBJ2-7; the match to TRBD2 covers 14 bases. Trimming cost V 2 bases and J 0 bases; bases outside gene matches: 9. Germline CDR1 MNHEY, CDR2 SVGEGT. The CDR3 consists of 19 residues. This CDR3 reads CASSYLPGLAGVSSYEQYF. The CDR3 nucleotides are TGTGCCAGCAGTTACCTACCGGGACTAGCGGGGGTTTCCTCCTACGAGCAGTACTTC.

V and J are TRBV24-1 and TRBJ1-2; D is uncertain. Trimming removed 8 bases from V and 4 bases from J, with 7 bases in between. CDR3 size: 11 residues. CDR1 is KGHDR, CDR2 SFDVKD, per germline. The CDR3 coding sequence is TGTGCCACCAAACCCTCCTATGGCTACACCTTC. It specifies CATKPSYGYTF.

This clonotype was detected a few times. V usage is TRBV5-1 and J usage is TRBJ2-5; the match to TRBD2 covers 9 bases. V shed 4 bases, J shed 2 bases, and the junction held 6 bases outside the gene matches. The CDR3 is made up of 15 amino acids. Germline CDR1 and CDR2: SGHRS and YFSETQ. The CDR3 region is CASSPGTSKQETQYF. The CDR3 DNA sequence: TGCGCCAGCAGCCCCGGGACTAGCAAACAAGAGACCCAGTACTTC. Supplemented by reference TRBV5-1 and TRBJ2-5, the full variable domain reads KAGVTQTPRYLIKTRGQQVTLSCSPISGHRSVSWYQQTPGQGLQFLFEYFSETQRNKGNFPGRFSGRQFSNSRSEMNVSTLELGDSALYLCASSPGTSKQETQYFGPGTRLLVL.

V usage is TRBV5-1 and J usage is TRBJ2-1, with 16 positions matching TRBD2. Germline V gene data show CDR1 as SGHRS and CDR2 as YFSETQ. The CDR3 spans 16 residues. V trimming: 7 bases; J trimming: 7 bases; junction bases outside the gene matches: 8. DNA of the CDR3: TGCGCCAGCTCCGGGACTAGCGGGGGGGCTAGGAATGAGCAGTTCTTC. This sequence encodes CASSGTSGGARNEQFF.

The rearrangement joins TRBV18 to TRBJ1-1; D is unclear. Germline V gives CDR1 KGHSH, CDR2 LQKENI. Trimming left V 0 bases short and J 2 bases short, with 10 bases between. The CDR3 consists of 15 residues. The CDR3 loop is CASSPPGLGNTEAFF. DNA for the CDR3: TGTGCCAGCTCACCACCCGGATTGGGAAACACTGAAGCTTTCTTT.

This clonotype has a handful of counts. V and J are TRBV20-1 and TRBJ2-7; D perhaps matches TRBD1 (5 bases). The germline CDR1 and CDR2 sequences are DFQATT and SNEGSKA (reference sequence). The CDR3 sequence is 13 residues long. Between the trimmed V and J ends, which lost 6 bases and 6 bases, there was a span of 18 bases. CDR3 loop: CSATSPQGTEQYF. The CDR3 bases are TGCAGTGCCACATCACCCCAGGGTACCGAGCAGTACTTC.

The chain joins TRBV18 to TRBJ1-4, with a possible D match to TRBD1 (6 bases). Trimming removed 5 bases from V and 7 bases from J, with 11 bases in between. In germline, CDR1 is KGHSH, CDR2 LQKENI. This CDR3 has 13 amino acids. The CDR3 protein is CASSSTGSEKLFF. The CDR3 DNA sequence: TGTGCCAGCTCATCGACAGGTAGTGAAAAACTGTTTTTT.

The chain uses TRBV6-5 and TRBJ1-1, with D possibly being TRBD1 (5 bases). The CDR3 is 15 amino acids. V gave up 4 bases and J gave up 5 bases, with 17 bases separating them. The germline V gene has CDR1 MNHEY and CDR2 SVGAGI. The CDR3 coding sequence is TGTGCCAGCAGTTCCGAATATGGGGGGAGAACTGAAGCTTTCTTT. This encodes CASSSEYGGRTEAFF.

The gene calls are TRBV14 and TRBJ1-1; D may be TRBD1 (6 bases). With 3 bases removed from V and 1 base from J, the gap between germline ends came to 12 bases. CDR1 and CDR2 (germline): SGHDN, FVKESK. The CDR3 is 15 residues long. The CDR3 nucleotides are TGTGCCAGCAGCCAGAGGGGGGGACAGAACACTGAAGCTTTCTTT. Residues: CASSQRGGQNTEAFF.

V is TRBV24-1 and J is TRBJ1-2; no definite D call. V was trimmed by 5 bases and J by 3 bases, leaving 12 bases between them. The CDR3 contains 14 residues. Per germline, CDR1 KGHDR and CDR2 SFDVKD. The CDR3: CATSAQVTDYGYTF. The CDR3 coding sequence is TGTGCCACCAGTGCCCAAGTTACGGACTATGGCTACACCTTC.